These 27 T cell receptor beta chains were sequenced from one sample in a study of T-cell reconstitution after alpha-beta-depleted transplantation in children. Unique molecular identifiers tagged the TCRbeta library. MiXCR, run by TCRdb on the PCR reads, gives a single entry per CDR3 protein. The repertoire holds hundreds of thousands of distinct CDR3 sequences, with about 10% as singletons. Sequencing used PBMCs from the stem cell graft donor, obtained from the stem cell graft. These receptors were taken from a human donor who donated a stem cell graft to a child with acute myeloid leukemia.

This clonotype appeared a few times. The chain combines TRBV7-8 with TRBJ1-3; D not certain. The CDR3 consists of 14 residues. Germline CDR1 is SGHVS and CDR2 is FQNEAQ. Trimming removed 2 bases at V and 4 bases at J, with 9 bases between. The CDR3 coding sequence is TGTGCCAGCAGCTTACCGGGATCAGGAAACACCATATATTTT. Translation gives CASSLPGSGNTIYF.

J is TRBJ2-5 and V is TRBV5-1; a possible D gene is TRBD1 (6 bases). Germline V gene sequence: CDR1 SGHRS, CDR2 YFSETQ. The V end was cut by 1 base, the J end by 3 bases, with 10 bases between. The CDR3 consists of 14 residues. CDR3 sequence reads: CASSLTGWEETQYF. The CDR3 region has the DNA TGCGCCAGCAGCTTGACAGGGTGGGAAGAGACCCAGTACTTC.

The J gene is TRBJ2-1, the V gene TRBV12-3 or TRBV12-4; 9 nucleotides agree with TRBD2. There are 15 residues in the CDR3. The J segment lost 7 bases and the V segment lost 3 bases, leaving 7 bases of the junction unmatched. CDR3: CASSLPGTSRNEQFF. The CDR3 DNA follows: TGTGCCAGCAGTTTGCCCGGGACTAGCAGGAATGAGCAGTTCTTC.

This clonotype was recorded a few times. The chain employs TRBV15 and TRBJ2-5; D is uncertain. The CDR3 contains 13 residues. Trimming removed 7 bases from V and 0 bases from J, with 9 bases in between. Germline-derived CDR1 and CDR2 are LNHNV and YYDKDF (reference sequence). As DNA, the CDR3 is TGTGCCACCAATGTGCGGTACCAAGAGACCCAGTACTTC. As protein: CATNVRYQETQYF. The complete variable domain, with remaining parts taken from reference TRBV15 and TRBJ2-5, reads DAMVIQNPRYQVTQFGKPVTLSCSQTLNHNVMYWYQQKSSQAPKLLFHYYDKDFNNEADTPDNFQSRRPNTSFCFLDIRSPGLGDTAMYLCATNVRYQETQYFGPGTRLLVL.

J is TRBJ2-7 and V is TRBV1; the D segment call TRBD2 is taken from the table without a DNA check. TRBV1 is described as a pseudogene. CDR3 length: 18 amino acids. The CDR3 DNA sequence: TGTACCAGCAGTTTTGGGACAGGTCGGAAGGGCCCCCTCTACGAGCAGTACTTC. Translated: CTSSFGTGRKGPLYEQYF.

V usage is TRBV15 and J usage is TRBJ2-2; 8 nucleotides match TRBD1. V dropped 6 bases and J dropped 6; count of bases not matched to a gene: 3. The CDR3 has 13 residues. CDR1 LNHNV and CDR2 YYDKDF come from the germline V gene (reference sequence). The CDR3 loop reads CATRDRVAGELFF. In nucleotides, the CDR3 is TGTGCCACCAGGGACAGGGTCGCCGGGGAGCTGTTTTTT.

This clonotype was found many times. In DNA, the CDR3 is TGTGCCAGCAGCTTTAAAGTACTGGCCTACGAGCAGTACTTC. Translated: CASSFKVLAYEQYF. This chain connects TRBV5-6 to TRBJ2-7; no clear D gene. Trimming cost V 2 bases and J 2 bases, with 11 bases left between them. CDR3 length: 14 residues. Germline V gene sequence: CDR1 SGHDT, CDR2 YYEEEE.

The rearrangement joins TRBV7-2 to TRBJ1-6, with 10 bases fitting TRBD1. CDR3 length: 15 amino acids. CDR1 SGHTA and CDR2 FQGNSA come from the germline V gene. V gave up 5 bases and J gave up 6 bases; unmatched junction bases: 4. CDR3 coding DNA: TGTGCCAGCAGCGACCGGGACAGGGGTAATTCACCCCTCCACTTT. Amino acid sequence: CASSDRDRGNSPLHF.

The chain joins TRBV6-5 to TRBJ2-3; D is perhaps TRBD2 (6 bases). CDR3 length: 12 amino acids. Germline CDR1 reads MNHEY; CDR2 reads SVGAGI. V was clipped by 9 bases and J by 6 bases, with 13 bases between them. The CDR3 is CASRGSGDTQYF. CDR3 bases: TGTGCCAGTCGCGGTAGCGGCGATACGCAGTATTTT.

J is TRBJ1-1 and V is TRBV3-1; a possible D gene is TRBD1 (5 bases). CDR3 length: 13 residues. Trimming cost V 4 bases and J 7 bases, with 13 bases left between them. The germline gives CDR1 LGHDT, CDR2 YNNKEL (reference sequence). This CDR3 reads CASSLSGYGEAFF. CDR3 coding DNA: TGTGCCAGCAGCCTTTCAGGGTACGGTGAAGCTTTCTTT.

Only a few counts were recorded for this clonotype. Written as DNA, the CDR3 is TGTGCCAGCACCCACCTTACCCTCCGGGGTAGTGGGGCAGATACGCAGTATTTT. It specifies CASTHLTLRGSGADTQYF. This chain uses TRBV6-1 with TRBJ2-3; tentatively, D is TRBD2 (5 bases). Germline V gene lookup returns CDR1 MNHNS and CDR2 SASEGT. CDR3 length: 18 residues. V was shortened by 7 bases and J by 4 bases, with 27 bases between the two germline ends.

The rearrangement uses TRBV12-3 or TRBV12-4 and TRBJ2-5, with 11 bases matching TRBD2. J lost 1 base, V lost 6 bases, and 7 bases had no gene match. The CDR3 has 16 amino acids. The CDR3 protein is CASSRTSGRTQETQYF. Written as DNA, the CDR3 is TGTGCCAGCAGCCGGACTAGCGGGCGGACCCAAGAGACCCAGTACTTC.

This clonotype was observed a few times. The rearrangement joins TRBV20-1 to TRBJ2-1; TRBD1 agrees at 9 bases. The CDR3 length is 11 residues. CDR1 and CDR2 from the germline V gene are DFQATT and SNEGSKA (reference sequence). Unmatched junction bases numbered 4, after V lost 3 bases and J lost 13 bases. The DNA for the CDR3 is TGCAGTGCTAGTAGACAGGGGGAACAGTTCTTC. It is translated as CSASRQGEQFF.

This clonotype was seen repeatedly, ten times or more. The chain is built from TRBV6-1 and TRBJ2-7, with 11 bases identical to TRBD2. The CDR3 totals 16 residues. Per the germline V gene, CDR1 is MNHNS and CDR2 is SASEGT. The V segment lost 6 bases and the J segment 7 bases; nucleotides outside the gene matches: 14. The CDR3 region has the DNA TGTGCCAGCAGCAAAAATGGGGCTAGCGGGAGGTTTGAGCAGTACTTC. Encoded protein: CASSKNGASGRFEQYF.

The chain couples TRBV28 to TRBJ2-7, with unresolved D. Germline V lookup: CDR1 MDHEN, CDR2 SYDVKM. V lost 6 bases and J lost 1, with 10 bases in between. The CDR3 loop spans 13 amino acids. The CDR3 protein is CASRTPGSYEQYF. CDR3 DNA sequence: TGTGCCAGCAGAACGCCTGGGTCCTACGAGCAGTACTTC.

V is TRBV2 and J is TRBJ2-5; 10 nucleotides agree with TRBD2. This CDR3 contains 18 residues. Looked up from germline, CDR1 is SNHLY and CDR2 is FYNNEI. The V segment lost 10 bases and the J segment 4 bases; nucleotides outside the gene matches: 21. In DNA form, the CDR3 reads TGTGCCATCTGCCCTCCGGGACTAGCGCAGAGAGTGGGAGAGACCCAGTACTTC. This translates into CAICPPGLAQRVGETQYF.

The chain combines TRBV20-1 with TRBJ1-1, with D unresolved. The CDR3 consists of 14 residues. Per the germline V gene, CDR1 is DFQATT and CDR2 is SNEGSKA (reference sequence). V lost 1 base to trimming and J lost 3 bases, with 12 bases between them. CDR3: CSARGGGADTEAFF. The CDR3 DNA reads as TGCAGTGCTAGAGGTGGTGGAGCTGACACTGAAGCTTTCTTT.

This clonotype came up a few times. The chain uses TRBV20-1 and TRBJ2-3; D perhaps matches TRBD1 (6 bases). V was clipped by 2 bases and J by 4 bases, with 16 bases between them. CDR3 length: 15 amino acids. In germline, CDR1 is DFQATT, CDR2 SNEGSKA (reference sequence). CDR3 region: CSARIPPGDPDTQYF. The CDR3 DNA reads as TGCAGTGCTAGAATCCCCCCAGGGGATCCAGATACGCAGTATTTT.

The genes are TRBV28 and TRBJ2-7; 10 bases line up with TRBD2. The CDR3 extends over 15 amino acids. From germline, CDR1 is MDHEN and CDR2 SYDVKM. J was trimmed by 4 bases and V by 6 bases; bases with no gene match: 9. Here the CDR3 DNA reads TGTGCCAGCAGCATACTAGCGGGAAGGGGGTACGAGCAGTACTTC. Encoded protein: CASSILAGRGYEQYF.

The table lists this clonotype with a few counts. The J gene is TRBJ2-1, the V gene TRBV12-3 or TRBV12-4; 14 nucleotides align to TRBD2. The J segment lost 15 bases and the V segment lost 7 bases, leaving 14 bases of the junction unmatched. This CDR3 spans 15 amino acids. The CDR3 DNA follows: TGTGCCAGCATTGGGACTAGCGGGAGCGTCCGTATTACGTTCTTC. Translating gives CASIGTSGSVRITFF.

This clonotype was recorded a few times. The chain links TRBV7-9 to TRBJ2-7; D remains unclear. Trimming took 6 bases from V and 2 from J, leaving 14 bases between them. CDR3 length: 14 amino acids. Germline CDR1 is SEHNR and CDR2 is FQNEAQ (reference sequence). The CDR3 loop reads CASRSGAGPYEQYF. Written as DNA, the CDR3 is TGTGCCAGCAGGTCCGGAGCTGGGCCCTACGAGCAGTACTTC.

This clonotype was observed a few times. The chain combines TRBV12-3 or TRBV12-4 with TRBJ2-1; no definite D call. Deletions cut 3 bases from V and 6 bases from J, with 9 bases between. The CDR3 runs 13 residues. Written as DNA, the CDR3 is TGTGCCAGCAGTTTCCGCCGGCTCAATGAGCAGTTCTTC. This codes for CASSFRRLNEQFF.

The table lists this clonotype with a few counts. CDR3 sequence (DNA): TGTGCCAGCAGTTACCCGCGGGTAGCGGGAGCCGTCTACGAGCAGTACTTC. Translation: CASSYPRVAGAVYEQYF. The chain combines TRBV6-2 or TRBV6-3 with TRBJ2-7, with 9 positions matching TRBD2. Trimming at V came to 2 bases and at J to 3 bases, leaving 11 bases not matched to a gene. The CDR3 contains 17 residues. CDR1 is MNHEY and CDR2 is SVGEGT in the germline V gene.

This clonotype was recorded at least ten times. The chain recombines TRBV7-9 with TRBJ1-1; D gene ambiguous. This CDR3 has 12 amino acids. V lost 5 bases and J lost 1, with 5 bases in between. CDR1 is SEHNR, CDR2 FQNEAQ, per germline (reference sequence). CDR3 region: CASSEGNTEAFF. For the CDR3, the DNA is TGTGCCAGCAGCGAGGGGAACACTGAAGCTTTCTTT.

This clonotype was observed many times. CDR3 sequence: CASSQGRLGLSSYNEQFF. DNA of the CDR3: TGCGCCAGCAGCCAAGGGAGGCTTGGCTTGAGCTCCTACAATGAGCAGTTCTTC. V is TRBV4-3 and J is TRBJ2-1; a possible D gene is TRBD2 (5 bases). In germline, CDR1 is LGHNA, CDR2 YSLEER. This CDR3 is 18 amino acids long. V shed 1 base and J shed 0 bases, with 16 bases lying between them.

This sequence joins TRBV28 and TRBJ2-3, with D possibly matching TRBD2 (6 bases). The germline V gene has CDR1 MDHEN and CDR2 SYDVKM. The CDR3 contains 15 residues. Trimming pared 10 bases from V and 1 base from J, leaving 18 bases between. CDR3 in amino acids: CATPLGGVGTDTQYF. Here the CDR3 DNA reads TGTGCCACCCCGCTGGGGGGAGTGGGCACAGATACGCAGTATTTT.

The rearrangement links TRBV20-1 to TRBJ1-5, with D possibly TRBD1 on 5 matching bases. CDR1 and CDR2 (germline): DFQATT, SNEGSKA (reference sequence). The CDR3 has 14 residues. Trimming took off 4 bases at V and 7 bases at J, with 17 bases between the two ends. CDR3 bases: TGCAGTGCTACTCCAGGGAGGGTGGGACAGCCCCAGCATTTT. Translated: CSATPGRVGQPQHF.